Below, one TCR beta chain is given with its context. The table came from immunoSEQ multiplex PCR; TCRdb's copy has only in-frame clones and leaves some out. The sample shows approximately 100,000 clones, almost 85% of them seen only once. The sample is drawn from a study of blood T cell repertoires in COVID-19. V shed 4 bases and J 7 bases; nucleotides not matched to a gene: 10. Germline V gene lookup returns CDR1 SGHAT and CDR2 FQNNGV. The CDR3 is 15 residues long. The chain recombines TRBV11-2 with TRBJ2-1; 7 bases fit TRBD1. This TCR derives from a man between 65 and 85 years old with acute or convalescent COVID-19. Specimen: peripheral blood. CDR3: CASSSTGDPWNEQFF. Here the CDR3 DNA reads TGTGCCAGCAGCTCTACAGGGGATCCCTGGAATGAGCAGTTCTTC.